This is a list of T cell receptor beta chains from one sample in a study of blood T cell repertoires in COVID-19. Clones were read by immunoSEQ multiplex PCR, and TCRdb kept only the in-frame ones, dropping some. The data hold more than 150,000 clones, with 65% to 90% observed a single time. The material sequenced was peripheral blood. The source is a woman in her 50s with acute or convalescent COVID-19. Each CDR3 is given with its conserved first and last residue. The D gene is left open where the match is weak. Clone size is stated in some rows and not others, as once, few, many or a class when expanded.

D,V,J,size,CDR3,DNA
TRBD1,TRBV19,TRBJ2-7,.,CASSINMGQTYEQYF,TGTGCCAGTAGTATTAACATGGGACAGACCTACGAGCAGTACTTC
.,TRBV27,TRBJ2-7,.,CASSPRPEAYEQYF,TGTGCCAGCAGTCCGAGGCCAGAAGCCTACGAGCAGTACTTC
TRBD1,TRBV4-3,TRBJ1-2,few,CASSQTHDRGKGYTF,TGCGCCAGCAGCCAAACCCACGACAGGGGGAAAGGCTACACCTTC
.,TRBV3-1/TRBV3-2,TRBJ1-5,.,CASSPTVYSNQPQHF,TGTGCCAGCAGCCCGACAGTCTATAGCAATCAGCCCCAGCATTTT
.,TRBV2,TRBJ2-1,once,CASSEEVTYNEQFF,TGTGCCAGCAGTGAGGAGGTAACCTACAATGAGCAGTTCTTC
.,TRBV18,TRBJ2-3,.,CASSPDSGTDTQYF,TGTGCCAGCTCACCAGATAGCGGCACAGATACGCAGTATTTT
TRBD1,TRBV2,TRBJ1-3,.,CASSENRGLGNTIYF,TGTGCCAGCAGTGAAAACAGGGGATTGGGAAACACCATATATTTT
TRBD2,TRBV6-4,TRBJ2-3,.,CARVGAGGRDTQYF,TGTGCCAGGGTTGGGGCGGGAGGAAGGGATACGCAGTATTTT
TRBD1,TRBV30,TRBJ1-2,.,CAGGTAGYTF,TGTGCCGGGGGGACAGCTGGCTACACCTTC
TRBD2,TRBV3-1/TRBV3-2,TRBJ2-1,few,CASSPGTSGGAFEQFF,TGTGCCAGCAGCCCTGGGACTAGCGGGGGGGCATTTGAGCAGTTCTTC
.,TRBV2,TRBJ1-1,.,CASSEGQGAFF,TGTGCCAGCAGTGAAGGGCAGGGGGCTTTCTTT
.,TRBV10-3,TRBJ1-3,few,CAISLQGSGNTIYF,TGTGCCATCAGCCTACAGGGTTCTGGAAACACCATATATTTT
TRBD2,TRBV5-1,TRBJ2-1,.,CASSPRLAGGSYNEQFF,TGCGCCAGCAGCCCACGACTAGCGGGGGGCAGCTACAATGAGCAGTTCTTC
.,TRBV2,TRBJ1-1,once,CASSVTGYTEAFF,TGTGCCAGCAGCGTAACAGGGTACACTGAAGCTTTCTTT
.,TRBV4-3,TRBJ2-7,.,CASSQDLGGGLKSEQYF,TGCGCCAGCAGCCAAGATCTAGGAGGTGGGCTCAAAAGCGAGCAGTACTTC
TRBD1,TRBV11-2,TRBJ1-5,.,CASSLAAGQGSQPQHF,TGTGCCAGCAGCTTAGCTGCGGGACAGGGGAGTCAGCCCCAGCATTTT
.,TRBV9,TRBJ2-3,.,CASNSGVSDTQYF,TGTGCCAGCAATTCAGGGGTCTCCGATACGCAGTATTTT
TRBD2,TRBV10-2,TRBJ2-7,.,CASSELGSTSGRFMYEQYF,TGCGCCAGCAGTGAATTAGGTTCGACTAGCGGGAGGTTCATGTACGAGCAGTACTTC
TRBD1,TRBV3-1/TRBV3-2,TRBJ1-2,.,CASSWTGDGYTF,TGTGCCAGCAGCTGGACAGGGGACGGCTACACCTTC
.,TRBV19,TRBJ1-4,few,CASSTRGSFDEKLFF,TGTGCCAGTAGTACACGGGGGAGCTTTGATGAAAAACTGTTTTTT